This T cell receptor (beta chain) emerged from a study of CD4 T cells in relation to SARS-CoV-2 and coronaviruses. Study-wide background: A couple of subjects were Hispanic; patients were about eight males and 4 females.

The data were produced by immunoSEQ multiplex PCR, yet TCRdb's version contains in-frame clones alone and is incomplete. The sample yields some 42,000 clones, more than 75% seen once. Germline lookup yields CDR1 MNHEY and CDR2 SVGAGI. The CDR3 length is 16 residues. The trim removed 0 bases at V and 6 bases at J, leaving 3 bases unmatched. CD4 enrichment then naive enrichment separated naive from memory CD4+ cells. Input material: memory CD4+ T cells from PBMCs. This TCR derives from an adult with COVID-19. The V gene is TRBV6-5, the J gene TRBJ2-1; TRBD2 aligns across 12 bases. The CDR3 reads CASSYSASGGGNEQFF. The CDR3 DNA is TGTGCCAGCAGTTACTCGGCTAGCGGGGGGGGCAATGAGCAGTTCTTC.